These T cell receptor beta chains were read from a single sample in a study of blood T cell repertoires in COVID-19. The method was immunoSEQ multiplex PCR; TCRdb's version includes in-frame clones alone and lacks a portion of them. This table has about 180,000 clones, around 77% appearing once. The specimen sequenced was peripheral blood. The origin of the receptors is a man aged 65-85 years with active or convalescent COVID-19. The CDR3 runs from the conserved cysteine through the conserved F or W. Each record gives: clone size, D gene, J gene, V gene, CDR3 protein, CDR3 DNA. The D gene is left open where the match is weak. Clone size is given for some rows only: seen once, a few or many times, or a class if the clone is expanded.

-	TRBD1	TRBJ1-3	TRBV18	CASSPGTDGNTIYF	TGTGCCAGCTCACCTGGGACAGATGGAAACACCATATATTTT
-	TRBD2	TRBJ2-1	TRBV6-5	CASSEREVQFF	TGTGCCAGCAGCGAGCGGGAGGTTCAGTTCTTC
-	-	TRBJ1-2	TRBV29-1	CSVEPGVSNYGYTF	TGCAGCGTTGAACCGGGGGTCTCTAACTATGGCTACACCTTC
-	-	TRBJ2-7	TRBV9	CASSAKSYEQYF	TGTGCCAGCAGCGCTAAAAGCTACGAGCAGTACTTC
-	-	TRBJ2-7	TRBV11-2	CASRGGSYEQYF	TGTGCCAGCAGAGGGGGCTCCTACGAGCAGTACTTC
-	TRBD2	TRBJ2-7	TRBV30	CAAGIGREIGYEQYF	TGTGCCGCCGGGATTGGGCGGGAGATTGGGTACGAGCAGTACTTC
once	-	TRBJ1-6	TRBV4-2	CASSQDLPVNWPLHF	TGTGCCAGCAGCCAAGATCTACCGGTCAATTGGCCCCTCCACTTT
-	TRBD1	TRBJ1-4	TRBV30	CAWSVRDSNEKLFF	TGTGCCTGGAGTGTACGGGACAGTAATGAAAAACTGTTTTTT
-	-	TRBJ2-7	TRBV4-2	CASSQDRRDEQYF	TGTGCCAGCAGCCAAGATCGGCGGGACGAGCAGTACTTC
-	-	TRBJ1-6	TRBV12-3/TRBV12-4	CASSLATGSPLHF	TGTGCCAGCAGTTTAGCGACGGGTTCACCCCTCCACTTT
few	TRBD1	TRBJ2-3	TRBV7-3	CASSFGTGDTQYF	TGTGCCAGCAGCTTTGGGACAGGAGATACGCAGTATTTT
few	-	TRBJ2-6	TRBV2	CASSDGSGANVLTF	TGTGCCAGCAGTGACGGGTCTGGGGCCAACGTCCTGACTTTC
-	-	TRBJ1-5	TRBV6-2/TRBV6-3	CASSSRMTGYSNQPQHF	TGTGCCAGCAGTTCTAGGATGACAGGCTATAGCAATCAGCCCCAGCATTTT
once	-	TRBJ2-7	TRBV14	CASSQSSVYYEQYF	TGTGCCAGCAGCCAATCGTCAGTTTACTACGAGCAGTACTTC
-	-	TRBJ2-7	TRBV11-2	CASSLAHSYEQYF	TGTGCCAGCAGCTTAGCACACAGCTACGAGCAGTACTTC
-	TRBD1	TRBJ1-2	TRBV7-9	CASSLAGASGGVNGYTF	TGTGCCAGCAGCTTAGCTGGCGCGTCAGGGGGCGTTAATGGCTACACCTTC
once	-	TRBJ1-4	TRBV5-8	CASSLLTPKLFF	TGTGCCAGCAGCTTGCTGACACCCAAACTGTTTTTT
-	-	TRBJ2-3	TRBV18	CASSPPSTDTQYF	TGTGCCAGCTCACCCCCGAGCACAGATACGCAGTATTTT
-	-	TRBJ1-4	TRBV6-5	CASRGHLNEKLFF	TGTGCCAGCAGGGGACATTTGAATGAAAAACTGTTTTTT
-	-	TRBJ2-5	TRBV7-6	CASSLAAGRETQYF	TGTGCCAGCAGCTTAGCGGCGGGACGAGAGACCCAGTACTTC
-	TRBD1	TRBJ1-3	TRBV6-5	CASGTDGNTIYF	TGTGCCAGCGGGACAGATGGAAACACCATATATTTT
-	-	TRBJ1-1	TRBV15	CATSRDLGHVNTEAFF	TGTGCCACCAGCAGGGACCTGGGACACGTGAACACTGAAGCTTTCTTT
many	TRBD2	TRBJ2-2	TRBV30	CAWSVPAGGFTGELFF	TGTGCCTGGAGTGTACCGGCGGGAGGGTTCACCGGGGAGCTGTTTTTT
once	-	TRBJ2-1	TRBV2	CASSADSLAYNEQFF	TGTGCCAGCAGTGCCGACTCCCTGGCTTACAATGAGCAGTTCTTC
-	-	TRBJ2-1	TRBV20-1	CSASQVAEQFF	TGCAGTGCTAGCCAGGTTGCTGAGCAGTTCTTC
few	-	TRBJ1-2	TRBV3-1/TRBV3-2	CASSHSSRQTNYGYTF	TGTGCCAGCAGCCATTCGTCCCGACAGACTAACTATGGCTACACCTTC
-	-	TRBJ2-7	TRBV4-1	CASSRGETYEQYF	TGCGCCAGCAGCCGGGGGGAGACCTACGAGCAGTACTTC
-	-	TRBJ1-1	TRBV5-1	CASSLEFSGRGEAFF	TGCGCCAGCAGCTTGGAATTCAGTGGACGGGGTGAAGCTTTCTTT
-	TRBD1	TRBJ1-4	TRBV9	CASSGAGGADEKLFF	TGTGCCAGCAGCGGAGCAGGGGGCGCTGATGAAAAACTGTTTTTT
-	TRBD1	TRBJ1-6	TRBV5-5	CASSLSAGGDSPLHF	TGTGCCAGCAGCTTGTCGGCAGGGGGAGATTCACCCCTCCACTTT